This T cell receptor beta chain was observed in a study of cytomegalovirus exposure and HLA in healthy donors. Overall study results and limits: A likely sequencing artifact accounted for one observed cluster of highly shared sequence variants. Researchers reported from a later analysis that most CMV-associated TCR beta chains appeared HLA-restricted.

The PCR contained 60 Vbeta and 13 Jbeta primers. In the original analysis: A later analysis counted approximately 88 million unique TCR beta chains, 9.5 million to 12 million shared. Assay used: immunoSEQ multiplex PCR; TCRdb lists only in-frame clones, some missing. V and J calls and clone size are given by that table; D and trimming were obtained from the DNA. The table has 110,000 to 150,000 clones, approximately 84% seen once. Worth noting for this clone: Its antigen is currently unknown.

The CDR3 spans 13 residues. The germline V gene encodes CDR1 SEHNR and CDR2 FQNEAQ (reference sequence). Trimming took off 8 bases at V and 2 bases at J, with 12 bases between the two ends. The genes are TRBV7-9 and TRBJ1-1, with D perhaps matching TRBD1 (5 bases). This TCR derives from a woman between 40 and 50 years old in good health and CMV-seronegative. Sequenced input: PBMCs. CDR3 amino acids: CASVTGTNTEAFF. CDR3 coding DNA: TGTGCCAGCGTAACAGGCACAAACACTGAAGCTTTCTTT.